Shown below are 26 T cell receptor beta chains from a single sample sequenced in a study of blood T cell repertoires in COVID-19 (dated by TCRdb to 2020 to 2022). Preparation of the library involved the immunoSEQ multiplex PCR assay. The source is immuneACCESS, and TCRdb retained only in-frame sequences with V and J called. Part of the clones is not carried over; for the studies checked, unresolved V genes explain less than half of this, and the remainder is unexplained. The sample table records 93,000 or so clones; roughly 80% of these occur just once. The top ten constitute 12% of the sample. The sequenced material came from peripheral blood. The receptors here all came from a human donor in a cohort sampled during active COVID-19.

The chain recombines TRBV29-1 with TRBJ2-7; a weak D match, TRBD2 (6 bases). V was pared by 5 bases and J by 1 base, with 18 bases between. CDR1 and CDR2 (germline): SQVTM, ANQGSEA. This CDR3 region has 15 residues. The CDR3 sequence: CSVITGTPNSYEQYF. DNA for the CDR3: TGCAGCGTTATAACGGGGACTCCTAATTCCTACGAGCAGTACTTC.

This rearrangement joins TRBV6-5 to TRBJ1-2, with 9 positions matching TRBD1. After removal of 6 bases from V and 7 bases from J, the junction contained 9 bases not matched to a gene. Germline V gene lookup returns CDR1 MNHEY and CDR2 SVGAGI. CDR3 length: 14 amino acids. CDR3 nucleotides: TGTGCCAGCAGCCGAGGGGGACAGGGTTTTGGCTACACCTTC. As protein: CASSRGGQGFGYTF.

The chain uses TRBV29-1 and TRBJ2-7, with 9 bases lining up with TRBD1. This CDR3 region has 14 residues. The germline V gene encodes CDR1 SQVTM and CDR2 ANQGSEA. The V and J ends lost 5 bases and 6 bases, in that order; junction bases with no gene match: 11. The CDR3 sequence is CSVSPGQGLSEQYF. The CDR3 DNA sequence: TGCAGCGTTTCCCCCGGACAGGGGTTAAGCGAGCAGTACTTC.

The chain has TRBV9 and TRBJ1-3; the D is unclear. The CDR3 sequence is 15 residues long. V was shortened by 4 bases and J by 8 bases, with 19 bases between the two germline ends. Germline CDR1 and CDR2: SGDLS and YYNGEE. CDR3 DNA: TGTGCCAGCAGCCCATTCTCTACGGGCGGGGACACCATATATTTT. Translation gives CASSPFSTGGDTIYF.

The gene calls are TRBV6-6 and TRBJ1-2; no clear D. Trimming took off 2 bases at V and 1 base at J, with 8 bases between the two ends. The V gene's germline CDR1 is MNHNY and CDR2 SVGAGI (reference sequence). The CDR3 spans 14 residues. CDR3 in amino acids: CASSYLGLNYGYTF. The CDR3 region has the DNA TGTGCCAGCAGTTACCTCGGACTTAACTATGGCTACACCTTC.

The chain carries TRBV6-6 and TRBJ2-3; D is uncertain. Trimming cost V 0 bases and J 2 bases, with 12 bases left between them. Germline CDR1 is MNHNY and CDR2 is SVGAGI (reference sequence). This CDR3 is 16 amino acids long. As DNA, the CDR3 is TGTGCCAGCAGTTACTCGAGTAGTCCGTTCACAGATACGCAGTATTTT. Translating gives CASSYSSSPFTDTQYF.

The V call is TRBV9, the J call TRBJ1-1, with TRBD1 identical over 8 bases. Germline CDR1 reads SGDLS; CDR2 reads YYNGEE. V lost 0 bases to trimming and J lost 5 bases; unmatched junction nucleotides: 3. This CDR3 is 14 amino acids long. CDR3 loop: CASSVVTGGTEAFF. The DNA for the CDR3 is TGTGCCAGCAGCGTAGTAACAGGGGGGACTGAAGCTTTCTTT.

This chain connects TRBV6-6 to TRBJ2-6; unclear D gene. Germline V CDR1 and CDR2: MNHNY, SVGAGI (reference sequence). Trimming stripped 0 bases from V and 1 base from J, with 4 bases between. This CDR3 is 15 amino acids long. This chain's CDR3 is CASSYSASGANVLTF. The CDR3 DNA reads as TGTGCCAGCAGTTACTCGGCATCTGGGGCCAACGTCCTGACTTTC.

The rearrangement joins TRBV6-5 to TRBJ1-2, with D unclear. Trimming pared 2 bases from V and 6 bases from J, leaving 10 bases between. The CDR3 consists of 13 residues. Looked up from germline, CDR1 is MNHEY and CDR2 is SVGAGI. CDR3 protein: CASSYSDRDGYTF. The CDR3 nucleotides read TGTGCCAGCAGTTACAGCGATCGGGATGGCTACACCTTC.

The rearrangement joins TRBV15 to TRBJ1-4; D may be TRBD1 (6 bases). This CDR3 is 13 amino acids long. CDR1 LNHNV and CDR2 YYDKDF come from the germline V gene (reference sequence). Trimming pared 10 bases from V and 8 bases from J, leaving 17 bases between. The CDR3 nucleotides are TGTGCCATCAGGGGCCTGGAGGAAGAAAAACTGTTTTTT. Amino acid sequence: CAIRGLEEEKLFF.

The chain links TRBV6-5 to TRBJ2-7; tentatively, D is TRBD1 (6 bases). V shed 7 bases and J shed 4 bases, with 17 bases lying between them. The CDR3 contains 14 residues. CDR1 is MNHEY and CDR2 is SVGAGI in the germline V gene. This CDR3 reads CASKMANRDYEQYF. CDR3 nucleotides: TGTGCCAGCAAGATGGCAAACAGGGATTACGAGCAGTACTTC.

This clone is a singleton in its sample. The chain recombines TRBV29-1 with TRBJ2-3; D is perhaps TRBD2 (6 bases). The CDR3 loop spans 14 amino acids. Germline V CDR1 and CDR2: SQVTM, ANQGSEA. V lost 7 bases, J lost 6 bases, and 20 bases lay in between. This chain's CDR3 is CSARLGGVGDTQYF. Here the CDR3 DNA reads TGCAGCGCCCGGCTGGGCGGGGTGGGGGATACGCAGTATTTT.

This chain joins TRBV7-2 and TRBJ2-1, with D tentatively TRBD2 (5 bases). V shed 3 bases and J shed 0 bases, with 9 bases lying between them. CDR1 SGHTA and CDR2 FQGNSA come from the germline V gene. This CDR3 is built from 15 residues. The CDR3 region is CASSFGESSYNEQFF. CDR3 DNA sequence: TGTGCCAGCAGCTTCGGGGAGAGCTCCTACAATGAGCAGTTCTTC.

The V and J genes are TRBV5-1 and TRBJ2-3, with 8 bases lining up with TRBD1. The CDR3 spans 14 residues. The V gene end was trimmed by 4 bases and the J gene end by 2 bases; junction bases not matched to a gene: 3. CDR1 is SGHRS, CDR2 YFSETQ, per germline. CDR3: CASSLGQDTDTQYF. As DNA, the CDR3 is TGCGCCAGCAGCCTGGGACAGGACACAGATACGCAGTATTTT.

The chain combines TRBV3-1 (or the pseudogene TRBV3-2) with TRBJ2-1, with 10 bases that match TRBD2. With 4 bases clipped from V and 5 bases from J, the junction kept 11 bases outside the gene matches. CDR3 length: 17 amino acids. Germline V lookup: CDR1 LGHDT, CDR2 YNNKEL (reference sequence). This CDR3 is CASSRRPSSGGDNEQFF. The CDR3 DNA follows: TGTGCCAGCAGCCGCCGTCCCAGCAGCGGGGGGGACAATGAGCAGTTCTTC.

The chain employs TRBV5-1 and TRBJ2-5; a weak D match, TRBD1 (5 bases). The CDR3 is made up of 15 amino acids. V was pared by 0 bases and J by 1 base, with 10 bases between. Per the germline V gene, CDR1 is SGHRS and CDR2 is YFSETQ. DNA of the CDR3: TGCGCCAGCAGCTTGGCGATAGGGGCCCAAGAGACCCAGTACTTC. It codes for CASSLAIGAQETQYF.

This clone was detected only once. The V call is TRBV7-9, the J call TRBJ1-2; D gene unclear. Per germline, CDR1 SEHNR and CDR2 FQNEAQ (reference sequence). V gave up 5 bases and J gave up 6 bases, with 7 bases separating them. This CDR3 spans 11 amino acids. The CDR3 region has the DNA TGTGCCAGCAGCCCCCAGGATGGCTACACCTTC. It encodes CASSPQDGYTF.

This sequence joins TRBV9 and TRBJ2-7; D gene ambiguous. The CDR3 length is 14 residues. The germline CDR1 and CDR2 sequences are SGDLS and YYNGEE. The V gene lost 0 bases and the J gene lost 2 bases, with 9 bases spanning the gap. The CDR3, as DNA: TGTGCCAGCAGCGTAGGGCACGTACCCTACGAGCAGTACTTC. It codes for CASSVGHVPYEQYF. The whole variable domain, filled in from reference TRBV9 and TRBJ2-7, reads DSGVTQTPKHLITATGQRVTLRCSPRSGDLSVYWYQQSLDQGLQFLIQYYNGEERAKGNILERFSAQQFPDLHSELNLSSLELGDSALYFCASSVGHVPYEQYFGPGTRLTVT.

The chain employs TRBV5-1 and TRBJ1-2; 7 bases agree with TRBD1. Germline CDR1 is SGHRS and CDR2 is YFSETQ. V shed 4 bases, J shed 5 bases, and the junction held 8 bases outside the gene matches. This CDR3 is built from 14 residues. As DNA, the CDR3 is TGCGCCAGCAGCCAGGGACAGACCCTTTATGGCTACACCTTC. Translation: CASSQGQTLYGYTF.

This clone was observed once. This CDR3 is CASSLDSAYGYTF. CDR3 sequence (DNA): TGTGCCAGCAGCTTAGATAGCGCTTATGGCTACACCTTC. This sequence joins TRBV7-8 and TRBJ1-2; D remains unclear. This CDR3 is built from 13 residues. The germline CDR1 and CDR2 sequences are SGHVS and FQNEAQ. Trimming took 1 base from V and 5 from J, leaving 8 bases between them.

V and J are TRBV9 and TRBJ2-3; TRBD1 matches at 9 bases. Germline assignment: CDR1 SGDLS and CDR2 YYNGEE. V shed 3 bases, J shed 0 bases, and the junction held 5 bases outside the gene matches. The CDR3 runs to 16 residues. CDR3 loop: CASSGRDRASTDTQYF. DNA for the CDR3: TGTGCCAGCAGCGGGCGGGACAGGGCCAGCACAGATACGCAGTATTTT.

The V call is TRBV18, the J call TRBJ1-3, with TRBD1 matching over 9 bases. CDR3 length: 14 amino acids. CDR1 and CDR2 (germline): KGHSH, LQKENI. After removal of 4 bases from V and 8 bases from J, the junction contained 6 bases not matched to a gene. The DNA of the CDR3 is TGTGCCAGCTCACGTACAGGGGGCGAGTACACCATATATTTT. This codes for CASSRTGGEYTIYF.

V and J are TRBV5-1 and TRBJ1-6; D perhaps matches TRBD1 (5 bases). CDR1 is SGHRS, CDR2 YFSETQ, per germline. The CDR3 is 14 amino acids. V lost 2 bases, J lost 7 bases, and 10 bases lay in between. The CDR3 bases are TGCGCCAGCAGCTTAGGCAGGGCGAATTCACCCCTCCACTTT. The encoded protein is CASSLGRANSPLHF.

The rearrangement links TRBV12-3 or TRBV12-4 to TRBJ1-1, with no clear D. Trimming shortened V by 3 bases and J by 1 base, and 6 bases separated the two germline ends. The CDR3 is 13 amino acids. CDR3 residues: CASSLAENTEAFF. DNA for the CDR3: TGTGCCAGCAGTTTGGCGGAGAACACTGAAGCTTTCTTT.

V gene TRBV7-2 combines with J gene TRBJ2-2, with D tentatively TRBD1 (5 bases). Germline assignment: CDR1 SGHTA and CDR2 FQGNSA. V was shortened by 2 bases and J by 2 bases, with 9 bases between the two germline ends. The CDR3 extends over 15 amino acids. This chain's CDR3 is CASSLRQGNTGELFF. CDR3 DNA sequence: TGTGCCAGCAGCTTACGGCAGGGCAACACCGGGGAGCTGTTTTTT.

CDR3 DNA sequence: TGTGCCAGCAGCTTAAAGGGGGGCTACACCTTC. This encodes CASSLKGGYTF. This chain uses TRBV7-2 with TRBJ1-2; the D gene is possibly TRBD1 (5 bases). Per the germline V gene, CDR1 is SGHTA and CDR2 is FQGNSA. The CDR3 runs 11 residues. The V end lost 2 bases, the J end lost 8 bases, and 6 bases lay between the germline ends.